The present entry profiles one TCR beta chain with its context. Its antigen remains unidentified. For each CD8+ T cell subset, flow sorting was done in triplicate, and 300,000 to 350,000 cells per subset went directly into RLT lysis buffer. To keep memory contaminants out, a stringent definition of naive CD8+ T cells was applied: CD45RO-CCR7+CD27+CD95-. Peripheral blood mononuclear cells were isolated from buffy coats by standard density gradient centrifugation. Naive CXCR3-negative and CXCR3-positive CD8+ T cells were flow-sorted on a FACSAria III. Total RNA was extracted from sorted cells with an RNeasy Mini Kit. CDR1 and CDR2 are read off the germline V gene (reference sequence) as PRHDT and FYEKMQ. Its CDR3 holds 15 amino acids, cysteine through phenylalanine. No DNA is listed. The record originates from a study of CXCR3-negative and CXCR3-positive naive CD8 T cells (dated by TCRdb to about 2019). Concerning the study at large: In total, some 150 million TRB reads were obtained, corresponding to roughly 1.5 +/- 0.3 million reads per library. The diversity and physicochemical repertoire analyses included eleven to twelve donors pooled from two independent experiments. Naive subsets from roughly 5 donors and memory cells from 3 donors were included in the TRBV-TRBJ cluster analysis. Overall study results and their limits: Freshly isolated PBMCs were used for most assays because CXCR3 expression partially decreased after cryopreservation. TRBV-TRBJ usage was similar between naive CXCR3-negative and CXCR3-positive cells from the same donor, while memory cells showed distinct patterns. Because surface CD5, which has been linked to self-reactivity in mice, was comparable between naive subsets, TCR interaction strength was also inferred from TRB CDR3 physicochemical properties. Comparably high repertoire diversity was found in both naive subsets, whereas much lower repertoire diversity was found in memory CD8+ T cells. TRB CDR3s from CXCR3-positive naive cells showed higher hydrophobicity (lower Kidera factor 4), lower energy, and higher strength and volume indices than CXCR3-negative naive cells.

The data were produced on a NextSeq 550. The Human TCR Profiling Kit (MiLaboratory) was used to make UMI-labeled 5' RACE TRB cDNA libraries. The full amount of extracted RNA was used for cDNA synthesis, and the full amount of resulting cDNA was used for PCR amplification. Libraries were prepared in parallel with an identical number of PCR cycles. The published analysis was carried out like this. About 53,000 +/- 9,400 unique UMI-labeled TRB cDNA molecules per library were extracted with MIGEC and MiXCR, with at least two reads per UMI required. Each library averaged about 40,000 +/- 10,000 functional in-frame TRB CDR3 nucleotide clonotypes without stop codons. After each sample was downsampled to 5000 UMI-labeled TRB molecules, VDJtools was used to calculate diversity metrics such as normalized Shannon-Wiener and Chao1. Clonotype-size-weighted physicochemical properties of the central five CDR3 residues (interaction energy, strength, volume and Kidera factor 4) were computed in VDJtools. One entry per CDR3 protein sequence results from the TCRdb reprocessing of the reads, with DNA left out. The V and J calls, along with clone size, are taken from TCRdb and not from the paper's own processing. This sample's table carries under 8,000 distinct CDR3 sequences. 1.3% of the sample is held by the ten biggest clonotypes.

The rearranged chain carries TRBV13 and TRBJ2-3; TCRdb names TRBD1, which stays unverified in the absence of DNA. Sequencing was carried out using naive CXCR3+ CD8+ T cells from blood. In light of the paper, this sample's cell subset or site label describes: CD45RO-CCR7+CD27+CD95- naive CD8+ T cells expressing CXCR3 (TNR3+). The sequence derives from a human donor in good health. Some clones in this sample may be carry-over from other donors' samples. CDR3 loop: CASSSGDSRADTQYF.